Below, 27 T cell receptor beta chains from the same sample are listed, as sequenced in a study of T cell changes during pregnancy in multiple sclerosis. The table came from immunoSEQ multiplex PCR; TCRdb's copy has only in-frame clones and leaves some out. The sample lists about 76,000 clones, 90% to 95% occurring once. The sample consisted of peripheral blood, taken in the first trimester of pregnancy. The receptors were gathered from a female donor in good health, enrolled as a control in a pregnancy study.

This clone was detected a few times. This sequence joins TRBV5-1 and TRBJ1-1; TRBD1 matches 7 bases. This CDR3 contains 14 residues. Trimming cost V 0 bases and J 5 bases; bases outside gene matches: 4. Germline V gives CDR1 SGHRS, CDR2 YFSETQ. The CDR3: CASSLEGAWTEAFF. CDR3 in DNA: TGCGCCAGCAGCTTGGAGGGGGCATGGACTGAAGCTTTCTTT. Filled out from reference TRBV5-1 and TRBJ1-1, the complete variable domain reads KAGVTQTPRYLIKTRGQQVTLSCSPISGHRSVSWYQQTPGQGLQFLFEYFSETQRNKGNFPGRFSGRQFSNSRSEMNVSTLELGDSALYLCASSLEGAWTEAFFGQGTRLTVV.

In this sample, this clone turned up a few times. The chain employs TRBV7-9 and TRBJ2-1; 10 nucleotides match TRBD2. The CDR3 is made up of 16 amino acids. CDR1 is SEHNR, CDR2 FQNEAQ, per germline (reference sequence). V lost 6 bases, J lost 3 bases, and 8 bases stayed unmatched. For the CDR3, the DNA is TGTGCCAGCAGTCCCGAAGCGGGAGGGCGCTACAATGAGCAGTTCTTC. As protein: CASSPEAGGRYNEQFF.

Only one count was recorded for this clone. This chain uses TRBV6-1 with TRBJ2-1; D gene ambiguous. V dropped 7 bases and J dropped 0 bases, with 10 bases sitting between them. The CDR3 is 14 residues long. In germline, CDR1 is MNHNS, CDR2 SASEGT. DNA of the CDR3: TGTGCCAGCATTGCCGGTAGCTCCTACAATGAGCAGTTCTTC. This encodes CASIAGSSYNEQFF.

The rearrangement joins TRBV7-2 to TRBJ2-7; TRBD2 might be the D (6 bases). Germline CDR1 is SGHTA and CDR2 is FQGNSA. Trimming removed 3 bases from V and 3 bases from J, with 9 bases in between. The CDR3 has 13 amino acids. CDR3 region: CASSLVRGYEQYF. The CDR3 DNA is TGTGCCAGCAGCTTGGTGCGGGGCTACGAGCAGTACTTC.

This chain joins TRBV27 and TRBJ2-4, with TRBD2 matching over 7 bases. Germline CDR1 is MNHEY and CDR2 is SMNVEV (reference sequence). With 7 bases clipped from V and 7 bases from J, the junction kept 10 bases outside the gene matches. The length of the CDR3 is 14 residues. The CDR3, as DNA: TGTGCCAGCACTGGGGGGGAGGGAGCTAACATTCAGTACTTC. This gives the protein CASTGGEGANIQYF.

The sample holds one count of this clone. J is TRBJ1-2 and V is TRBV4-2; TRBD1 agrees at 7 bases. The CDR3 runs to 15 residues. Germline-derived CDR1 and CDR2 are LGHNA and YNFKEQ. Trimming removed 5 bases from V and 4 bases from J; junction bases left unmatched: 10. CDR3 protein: CASSDRQGAGYGYTF. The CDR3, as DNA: TGTGCCAGCAGCGACAGACAGGGCGCCGGCTATGGCTACACCTTC.

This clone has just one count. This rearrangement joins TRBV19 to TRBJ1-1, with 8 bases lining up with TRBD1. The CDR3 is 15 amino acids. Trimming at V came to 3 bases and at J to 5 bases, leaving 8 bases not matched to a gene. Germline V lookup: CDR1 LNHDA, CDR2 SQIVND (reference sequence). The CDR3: CASSITGGQATEAFF. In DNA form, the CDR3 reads TGTGCCAGTAGTATCACAGGGGGACAAGCGACTGAAGCTTTCTTT.

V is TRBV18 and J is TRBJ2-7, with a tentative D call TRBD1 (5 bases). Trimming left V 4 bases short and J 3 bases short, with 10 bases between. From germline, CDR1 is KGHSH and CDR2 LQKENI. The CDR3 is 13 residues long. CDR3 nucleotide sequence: TGTGCCAGCTCACAGACAGCGAACTACGAGCAGTACTTC. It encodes CASSQTANYEQYF.

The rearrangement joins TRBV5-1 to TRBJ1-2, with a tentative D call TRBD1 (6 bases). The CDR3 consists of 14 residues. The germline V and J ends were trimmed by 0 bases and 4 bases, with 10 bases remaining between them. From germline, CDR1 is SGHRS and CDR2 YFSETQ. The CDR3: CASSLGGLGYGYTF. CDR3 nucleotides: TGCGCCAGCAGCTTGGGGGGGCTCGGCTATGGCTACACCTTC.

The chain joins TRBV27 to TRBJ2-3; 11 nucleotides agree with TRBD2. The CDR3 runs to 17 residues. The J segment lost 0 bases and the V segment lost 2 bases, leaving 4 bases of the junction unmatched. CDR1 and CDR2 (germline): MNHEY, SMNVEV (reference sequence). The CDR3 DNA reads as TGTGCCAGCAGTTTACTAGCGGGAGGACGTAGCACAGATACGCAGTATTTT. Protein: CASSLLAGGRSTDTQYF.

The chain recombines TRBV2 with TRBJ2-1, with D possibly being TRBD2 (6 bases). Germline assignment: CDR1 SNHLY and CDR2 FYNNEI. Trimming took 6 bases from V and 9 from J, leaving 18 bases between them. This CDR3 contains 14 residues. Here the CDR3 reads CASSILASVAEQFF. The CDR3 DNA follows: TGTGCCAGCAGCATCCTCGCTAGCGTCGCTGAGCAGTTCTTC.

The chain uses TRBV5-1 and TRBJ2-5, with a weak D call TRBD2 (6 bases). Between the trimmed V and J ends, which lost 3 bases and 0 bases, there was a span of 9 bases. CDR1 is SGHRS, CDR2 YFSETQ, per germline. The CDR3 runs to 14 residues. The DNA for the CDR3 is TGCGCCAGCAGCTGGGCGGGGCACCAAGAGACCCAGTACTTC. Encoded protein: CASSWAGHQETQYF.

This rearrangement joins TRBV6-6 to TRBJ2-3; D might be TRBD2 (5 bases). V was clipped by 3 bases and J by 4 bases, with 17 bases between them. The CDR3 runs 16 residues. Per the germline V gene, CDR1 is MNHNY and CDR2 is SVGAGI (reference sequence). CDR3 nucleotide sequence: TGTGCCAGCAGTTATATCGGGGTTAACTTGGCAGATACGCAGTATTTT. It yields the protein CASSYIGVNLADTQYF.

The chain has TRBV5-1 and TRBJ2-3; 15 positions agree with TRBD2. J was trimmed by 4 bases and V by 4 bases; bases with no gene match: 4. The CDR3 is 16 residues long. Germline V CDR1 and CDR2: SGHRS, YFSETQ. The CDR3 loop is CASSTGLAGGADTQYF. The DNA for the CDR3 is TGCGCCAGCAGCACGGGACTAGCGGGAGGAGCAGATACGCAGTATTTT.

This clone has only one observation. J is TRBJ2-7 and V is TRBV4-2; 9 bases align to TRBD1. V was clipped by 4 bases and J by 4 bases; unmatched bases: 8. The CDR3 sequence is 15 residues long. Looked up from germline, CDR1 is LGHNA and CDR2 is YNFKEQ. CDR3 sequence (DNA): TGTGCCAGCAGCCCCCTGGACAGGGGTGGATACGAGCAGTACTTC. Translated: CASSPLDRGGYEQYF.

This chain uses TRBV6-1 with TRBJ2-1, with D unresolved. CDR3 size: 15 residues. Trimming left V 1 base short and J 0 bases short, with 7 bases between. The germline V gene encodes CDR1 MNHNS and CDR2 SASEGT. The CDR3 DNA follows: TGTGCCAGCAGTGAAGAAGCTAGCTCCTACAATGAGCAGTTCTTC. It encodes CASSEEASSYNEQFF.

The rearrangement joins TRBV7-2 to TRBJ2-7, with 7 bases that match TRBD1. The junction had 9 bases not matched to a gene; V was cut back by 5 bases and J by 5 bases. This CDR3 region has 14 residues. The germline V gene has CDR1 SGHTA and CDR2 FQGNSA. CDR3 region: CASSPAYRGNEQYF. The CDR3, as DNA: TGTGCCAGCAGCCCAGCCTACAGGGGAAACGAGCAGTACTTC.

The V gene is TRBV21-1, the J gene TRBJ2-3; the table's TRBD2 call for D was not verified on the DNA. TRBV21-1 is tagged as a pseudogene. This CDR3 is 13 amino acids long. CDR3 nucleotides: TGTGCCAGCAGCGGGAGGGCCAGAGATACGCAGTATTTT. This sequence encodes CASSGRARDTQYF.

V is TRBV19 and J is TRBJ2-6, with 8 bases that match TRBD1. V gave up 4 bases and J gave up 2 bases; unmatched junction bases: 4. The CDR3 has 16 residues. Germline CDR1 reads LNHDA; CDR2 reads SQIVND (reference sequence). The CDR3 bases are TGTGCCAGTAGTAAGGACAGGGCAGCTGGGGCCAACGTCCTGACTTTC. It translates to CASSKDRAAGANVLTF.

The DNA of the CDR3 is TGTGCCAGCAGCTTAGTCCCAGGTCTCACCGGGGAGCTGTTTTTT. Its translation: CASSLVPGLTGELFF. The chain employs TRBV11-2 and TRBJ2-2; no reliable D call. The germline V and J ends were trimmed by 1 base and 4 bases, with 10 bases remaining between them. CDR3 length: 15 residues. Germline-derived CDR1 and CDR2 are SGHAT and FQNNGV.

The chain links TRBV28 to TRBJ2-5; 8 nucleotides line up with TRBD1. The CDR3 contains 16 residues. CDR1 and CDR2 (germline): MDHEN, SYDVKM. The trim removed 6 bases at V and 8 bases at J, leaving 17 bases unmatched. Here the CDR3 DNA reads TGTGCCAGCAGCTCCCAGGGGGCGGGGTCGCGGCGCACCCAGTACTTC. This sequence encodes CASSSQGAGSRRTQYF.

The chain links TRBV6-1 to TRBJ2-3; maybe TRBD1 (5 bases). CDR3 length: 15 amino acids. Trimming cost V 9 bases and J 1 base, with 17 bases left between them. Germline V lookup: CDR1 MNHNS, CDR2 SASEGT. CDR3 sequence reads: CASHTGRVGTDTQYF. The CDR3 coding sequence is TGTGCCAGTCATACTGGCAGGGTCGGCACAGATACGCAGTATTTT.

The CDR3 spells CASSLGYLAGGEGTETQYF. The CDR3 nucleotides read TGTGCCAGCAGCTTAGGTTATCTAGCGGGAGGGGAGGGGACAGAGACCCAGTACTTC. The chain uses TRBV7-2 and TRBJ2-5; 12 nucleotides match TRBD2. CDR1 is SGHTA and CDR2 is FQGNSA in the germline V gene. Trimming removed 1 base from V and 4 bases from J; junction bases left unmatched: 13. This CDR3 is built from 19 residues. Full variable domain (missing parts from reference TRBV7-2 and TRBJ2-5): GAGVSQSPSNKVTEKGKDVELRCDPISGHTALYWYRQSLGQGLEFLIYFQGNSAPDKSGLPSDRFSAERTGGSVSTLTIQRTQQEDSAVYLCASSLGYLAGGEGTETQYFGPGTRLLVL.

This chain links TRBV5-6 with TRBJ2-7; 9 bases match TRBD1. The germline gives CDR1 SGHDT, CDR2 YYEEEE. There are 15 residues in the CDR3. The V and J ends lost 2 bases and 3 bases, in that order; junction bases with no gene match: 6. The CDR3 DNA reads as TGTGCCAGCAGCTTTGGGACAGGGCGAGGCTACGAGCAGTACTTC. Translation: CASSFGTGRGYEQYF.

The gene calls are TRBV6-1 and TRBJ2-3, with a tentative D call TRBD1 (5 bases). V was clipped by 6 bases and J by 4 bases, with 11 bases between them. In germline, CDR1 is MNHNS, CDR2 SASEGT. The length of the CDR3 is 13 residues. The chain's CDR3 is CASRIQGSDTQYF. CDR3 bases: TGTGCCAGCAGGATTCAGGGTTCAGATACGCAGTATTTT.

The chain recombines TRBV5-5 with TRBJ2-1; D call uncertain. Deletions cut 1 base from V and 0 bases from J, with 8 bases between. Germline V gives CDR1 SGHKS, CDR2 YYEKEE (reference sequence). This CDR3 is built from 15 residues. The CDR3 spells CASSLLAGSYNEQFF. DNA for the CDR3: TGTGCCAGCAGCTTGCTTGCAGGCTCCTACAATGAGCAGTTCTTC.

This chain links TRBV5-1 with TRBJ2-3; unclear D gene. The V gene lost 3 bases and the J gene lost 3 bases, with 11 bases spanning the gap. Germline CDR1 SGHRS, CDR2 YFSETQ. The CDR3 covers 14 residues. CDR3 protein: CASSSSIETDTQYF. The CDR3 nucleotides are TGCGCCAGCAGCTCGAGTATAGAGACAGATACGCAGTATTTT.